The present TCR beta chain was sequenced within a study of Ad26.COV2.S vaccination and SARS-CoV-2 variants. Study-level information: Ad26.COV2.S given intramuscularly, once or twice 56 days apart.

This table comes from immunoSEQ multiplex PCR, and its TCRdb copy is limited to in-frame clones, with some not included. The sample holds around 320,000 clones, roughly 84% seen once. For this clone: Its specificity is not known.

Germline-derived CDR1 and CDR2 are PRHDT and FYEKMQ (reference sequence). The CDR3 totals 15 residues. Trimming took off 8 bases at V and 3 bases at J, with 17 bases between the two ends. Whole-study findings and limits: Assessments of TCR breadth and depth may have underestimated the total T cell responses.

The treatment was: about 20 received Ad26.COV2.S at low or high dose, single or two shots; about 5 received placebo; per-sample allocation not given. Samples analyzed were those drawn on day 63 after the first vaccine or placebo injection. The receptor's source is a person between 18 and 60 years old who received the Ad26.COV2.S COVID-19 vaccine or a placebo. The material sequenced was peripheral blood, taken in a trial of Ad26.COV2.S vaccine versus placebo. J is TRBJ2-1 and V is TRBV13; D is unclear. CDR3 sequence (DNA): TGTGCCAGCGCCACAAGGGCGGACGGCTACAATGAGCAGTTCTTC. This sequence encodes CASATRADGYNEQFF.